This is a list of T cell receptor beta chains from one sample in a study of T cell responses to AZD1222 COVID-19 vaccine. The protocol was immunoSEQ multiplex PCR, while the TCRdb copy is restricted to in-frame clones and leaves out a portion. This sample has about 110,000 clones; around 89% occur once, and the top ten carry 1.6%. The material sequenced was peripheral blood, taken on day 0 of AZD1222 vaccination. The origin of the receptors is an adult in good health. Each CDR3 is given with its conserved first and last residue. The D gene is left open where the match is weak. Size values are once, few and many counts, or a class for expanded clones, and some rows have none.

d_call: TRBD1
j_call: TRBJ1-2
v_call: TRBV11-2
clone_size: NA
cdr3_nt: TGTGCCAGCAGCTTAGTAACAGGGGGTAACTATGGCTACACCTTC
cdr3_aa: CASSLVTGGNYGYTF

d_call: NA
j_call: TRBJ1-1
v_call: TRBV28
clone_size: NA
cdr3_nt: TGTGCCAGCAAACTAGGGCCCACTGAAGCTTTCTTT
cdr3_aa: CASKLGPTEAFF

d_call: NA
j_call: TRBJ1-4
v_call: TRBV19
clone_size: once
cdr3_nt: TGTGCCAGTAGGCTCGAAGGAAGTAATGAAAAACTGTTTTTT
cdr3_aa: CASRLEGSNEKLFF

d_call: NA
j_call: TRBJ2-2
v_call: TRBV5-1
clone_size: few
cdr3_nt: TGCGCCAGCAGCGACATGCCCGCCTTACGAACTCTTCGCTCGACCGGGGAGCTGTTTTTT
cdr3_aa: CASSDMPALRTLRSTGELFF

d_call: NA
j_call: TRBJ1-2
v_call: TRBV27
clone_size: NA
cdr3_nt: TGTGCCACCAAGGGAGGTGTTGGGGATGGCTACACCTTC
cdr3_aa: CATKGGVGDGYTF

d_call: NA
j_call: TRBJ1-3
v_call: TRBV5-1
clone_size: NA
cdr3_nt: TGCGCCAGCAGCCCGGGAGGAAACACCATATATTTT
cdr3_aa: CASSPGGNTIYF

d_call: TRBD2
j_call: TRBJ2-3
v_call: TRBV9
clone_size: NA
cdr3_nt: TGTGCCAGCAGCACTAGCGGGGGCCCAGATACGCAGTATTTT
cdr3_aa: CASSTSGGPDTQYF

d_call: NA
j_call: TRBJ2-7
v_call: TRBV3-1/TRBV3-2
clone_size: NA
cdr3_nt: TGTGCCAGCAGCCAGGGGGAGACCTACGAGCAGTACTTC
cdr3_aa: CASSQGETYEQYF

d_call: NA
j_call: TRBJ2-7
v_call: TRBV5-4
clone_size: NA
cdr3_nt: TGTGCCAGCAGCCCGGGGGGTCAAGGGGGCATCTACGAGCAGTACTTC
cdr3_aa: CASSPGGQGGIYEQYF

d_call: NA
j_call: TRBJ1-1
v_call: TRBV2
clone_size: NA
cdr3_nt: TGTGCCAGCAGTGAACGAGATTTTTTTACAAAAGGCGGCCCTACTGTCACTGAAGCTTTCTTT
cdr3_aa: CASSERDFFTKGGPTVTEAFF

d_call: NA
j_call: TRBJ1-2
v_call: TRBV14
clone_size: NA
cdr3_nt: TGTGCCAGCAGCCAAGGACACTATGGCTACACCTTC
cdr3_aa: CASSQGHYGYTF

d_call: NA
j_call: TRBJ1-1
v_call: TRBV10-3
clone_size: NA
cdr3_nt: TGTGCCATCAGTGAGTCATCGGCGAACACTGAAGCTTTCTTT
cdr3_aa: CAISESSANTEAFF

d_call: NA
j_call: TRBJ1-1
v_call: TRBV5-1
clone_size: few
cdr3_nt: TGCGCCAGCAGCGTTGGAGTAGGGGGAGTCACTGAAGCTTTCTTT
cdr3_aa: CASSVGVGGVTEAFF

d_call: TRBD2
j_call: TRBJ2-1
v_call: TRBV9
clone_size: NA
cdr3_nt: TGTGCCAGCAGCACACGGGGAGGGCTCAGCGATGAGCAGTTCTTC
cdr3_aa: CASSTRGGLSDEQFF

d_call: TRBD1
j_call: TRBJ1-5
v_call: TRBV19
clone_size: NA
cdr3_nt: TGTGCCAGTAGTCCAAGACAGGGAGTGGGTGGTCAGCCCCAGCATTTT
cdr3_aa: CASSPRQGVGGQPQHF

d_call: TRBD1
j_call: TRBJ1-1
v_call: TRBV7-9
clone_size: NA
cdr3_nt: TGTGCCAGCAGCCATAAGACAGGGCGCAACACTGAAGCTTTCTTT
cdr3_aa: CASSHKTGRNTEAFF

d_call: NA
j_call: TRBJ1-1
v_call: TRBV18
clone_size: once
cdr3_nt: TGTGCCAGCTCACCAGATGCGCAAGCTTTCTTT
cdr3_aa: CASSPDAQAFF

d_call: TRBD2
j_call: TRBJ2-7
v_call: TRBV4-1
clone_size: NA
cdr3_nt: TGCGCCAGCAGCCAAGACGAAAGCGGGACGATCTCCTACGAGCAGTACTTC
cdr3_aa: CASSQDESGTISYEQYF

d_call: NA
j_call: TRBJ2-5
v_call: TRBV3-1/TRBV3-2
clone_size: NA
cdr3_nt: TGTGCCAGCAGCCGTCGTACGGGGTTAGAGACCCAGTACTTC
cdr3_aa: CASSRRTGLETQYF

d_call: NA
j_call: TRBJ1-1
v_call: TRBV6-1
clone_size: NA
cdr3_nt: TGTGCCAGCAGTGAGGGGATCCTCACAGTGTACGTGAACACTGAAGCTTTCTTT
cdr3_aa: CASSEGILTVYVNTEAFF

d_call: NA
j_call: TRBJ1-3
v_call: TRBV3-1/TRBV3-2
clone_size: NA
cdr3_nt: TGTGCCAGCAGGGCTGCAAACACCATATATTTT
cdr3_aa: CASRAANTIYF

d_call: NA
j_call: TRBJ2-7
v_call: TRBV3-1/TRBV3-2
clone_size: NA
cdr3_nt: TGTGCCAGCAGCCAAGATTATGGCCCATTCGAGCAGTACTTC
cdr3_aa: CASSQDYGPFEQYF

d_call: NA
j_call: TRBJ1-2
v_call: TRBV5-5
clone_size: NA
cdr3_nt: TGTGCCAGCACCATCGGGGTCTTAGACTTTGCTGGCTACACCTTC
cdr3_aa: CASTIGVLDFAGYTF

d_call: NA
j_call: TRBJ1-6
v_call: TRBV10-3
clone_size: once
cdr3_nt: TGTGCCATCAGTGAGTCTCGGAATTCACCCCTCCACTTT
cdr3_aa: CAISESRNSPLHF